This passage covers 8 T cell receptor beta chains from one sample sequenced in a study of blood T cell repertoires in COVID-19. Assay used: immunoSEQ multiplex PCR; TCRdb lists only in-frame clones, some missing. The sample carries about 140,000 clones, 75% to 85% recorded once. The material sequenced was peripheral blood. These receptors came from a woman aged 80 or older with acute or convalescent COVID-19.

The CDR3, as DNA: TGTGCCAGCAGTTACGGGACACCTAGCACAGATACGCAGTATTTT. Translating gives CASSYGTPSTDTQYF. The chain is built from TRBV6-5 and TRBJ2-3; possible D gene TRBD1, 6 bases. The CDR3 covers 15 residues. Between the trimmed V and J ends, which lost 2 bases and 0 bases, there was a span of 9 bases. CDR1 MNHEY and CDR2 SVGAGI come from the germline V gene.

The chain employs TRBV5-4 and TRBJ2-1; D is perhaps TRBD2 (6 bases). V was shortened by 0 bases and J by 5 bases, with 12 bases between the two germline ends. Germline V gene sequence: CDR1 SGHNT, CDR2 YYREEE (reference sequence). The CDR3 contains 15 residues. The chain's CDR3 is CASSLDTGVNNEQFF. The CDR3 region has the DNA TGTGCCAGCAGCTTGGATACGGGGGTGAACAATGAGCAGTTCTTC.

Points on this clone: Germline is not matched at one junction end, which may reflect a read error. CDR3 amino acids: CASNLQGNEKLFF. The CDR3 nucleotides are TGTGCCAGCAATTTACAGGGCAATGAAAAACTGTTTTTT. The chain combines TRBV28 with TRBJ1-4; the D gene is possibly TRBD1 (6 bases). CDR3 length: 13 residues. Per the germline V gene, CDR1 is MDHEN and CDR2 is SYDVKM.

The V call is TRBV7-3, the J call TRBJ2-4; 13 positions match TRBD2. CDR1 and CDR2 from the germline V gene are SGHTA and FQGTGA. The CDR3 length is 18 residues. The trim removed 1 base at V and 3 bases at J, leaving 6 bases unmatched. The CDR3: CASSLKVGLAGHKNIQYF. The DNA for the CDR3 is TGTGCCAGCAGCTTAAAGGTGGGACTAGCGGGGCACAAAAACATTCAGTACTTC.

This chain joins TRBV15 and TRBJ2-7; D may be TRBD2 (5 bases). This CDR3 is built from 15 residues. Germline V CDR1 and CDR2: LNHNV, YYDKDF (reference sequence). V was clipped by 0 bases and J by 5 bases, with 14 bases between them. The CDR3 spells CATSRDSSDWDEQYF. The CDR3 coding sequence is TGTGCCACCAGCAGAGATAGTAGCGACTGGGACGAGCAGTACTTC.

The gene calls are TRBV27 and TRBJ2-2; D may be TRBD2 (5 bases). The CDR3 has 14 amino acids. Looked up from germline, CDR1 is MNHEY and CDR2 is SMNVEV (reference sequence). V lost 10 bases to trimming and J lost 4 bases, with 16 bases between them. The chain's CDR3 is CATSLLRGTGELFF. The CDR3 nucleotides read TGTGCCACAAGCCTTCTTCGGGGCACCGGGGAGCTGTTTTTT.

This chain connects TRBV7-9 to TRBJ1-2; maybe TRBD1 (6 bases). The germline V and J ends were trimmed by 5 bases and 3 bases, with 16 bases remaining between them. The CDR3 is 15 amino acids. Per the germline V gene, CDR1 is SEHNR and CDR2 is FQNEAQ (reference sequence). CDR3 loop: CASSPYRALDYGYTF. CDR3 coding DNA: TGTGCCAGCAGCCCCTACAGGGCACTTGACTATGGCTACACCTTC.

CDR3 sequence reads: CASSPQGSGHQPQHF. The CDR3 DNA reads as TGTGCCAGCAGTCCCCAGGGGTCCGGGCATCAGCCCCAGCATTTT. The V and J genes are TRBV28 and TRBJ1-5, with D possibly TRBD1 on 6 matching bases. CDR1 is MDHEN and CDR2 is SYDVKM in the germline V gene. This CDR3 region has 15 residues. Trimming shortened V by 5 bases and J by 5 bases, and 16 bases separated the two germline ends.